This T cell receptor (beta chain) was identified during a study of spatial heterogeneity in lung cancer. Study details: In raw reads, more than 8.5 appearances on average were recorded for each unique TCR and UMI combination.

CDR3 size: 14 residues. Looked up from germline, CDR1 is DFQATT and CDR2 is SNEGSKA (reference sequence). The junction had 13 bases not matched to a gene; V was cut back by 6 bases and J by 10 bases. One entry per CDR3 protein, called by TCRdb with MiXCR from the 5' RACE reads. Altogether tens of thousands of distinct CDR3 sequences are present, roughly 10% being singletons, with the ten largest covering 6.9%. Time point indicated: sample taken at primary tumor resection. The authors sequenced whole RNA from tumor, nontumor lung or frozen PBMC without sorting. The sample holds a few counts of this clonotype.

V is TRBV20-1 and J is TRBJ2-1; 9 bases fit TRBD2. The receptor comes from a male donor with early-stage non-small cell lung cancer. The source material was PBMCs, sampled at surgery. CDR3 in DNA: TGCAGTGCAGCTGACTTACTAGCGGGCGTAGAGCAGTTCTTC. It yields the protein CSAADLLAGVEQFF.